This entry is about one T cell receptor (beta chain). V was clipped by 8 bases and J by 11 bases; unmatched bases: 15. The CDR3 extends over 14 amino acids. An input of roughly 0.5 to 1 ug of RNA was subjected to reverse transcription using random hexamers. TCRdb itself ran the immunoSEQ multiplex PCR reads through MiXCR, one entry per CDR3 protein. The sample records tens of thousands of distinct CDR3 sequences, 96% being singletons. The data stem from a study of CD8 T cells in Susac syndrome. TEMRA cells were enriched by FACS, while CD8+ and CD4+ T cells were obtained through a negative isolation that was performed magnetically.

The chain joins TRBV12-3 or TRBV12-4 to TRBJ1-5, with 7 nucleotides matching TRBD1. The sequenced sample consisted of CD4+ T cells from PBMCs. The origin of this receptor is a human donor with multiple sclerosis. CDR3 amino acids: CASGPDRSIKAQHF. The CDR3 coding sequence is TGTGCCAGCGGCCCGGACAGGTCGATCAAGGCCCAGCATTTT.